The source of this T cell receptor (beta chain) is a study of blood T cell repertoires in COVID-19. The overall study: Collection of acute and convalescent COVID-19 samples took place in the United States, Italy and Spain.

As handled by the study authors: Quantification of nucleated cells was approximated via reference gene primer amplification. Libraries were prepared by immunoSEQ multiplex PCR; TCRdb keeps only in-frame clonotypes and omits some of them. The DNA gave D and trimming, while V, J and clone size come from that table. The table has fewer than 400,000 clones, 87% seen once. The source is a woman younger than 30 who had recovered from COVID-19. The sample comprised PBMCs or T cells enriched from blood (not recorded which).

CDR3 bases: TGTGCCTGCCCGGACAGTGTTTTCAACTATGGCTACACCTTC. Protein sequence: CACPDSVFNYGYTF. The rearrangement joins TRBV30 to TRBJ1-2, with D perhaps matching TRBD1 (6 bases). Trimming took 6 bases from V and 2 from J, leaving 16 bases between them. The CDR3 spans 14 residues. Germline V gene sequence: CDR1 GTSNPN, CDR2 SVGIG (reference sequence).